Given below is one T cell receptor (beta chain) in context. This record comes from a study of glioma-infiltrating T cells after dendritic cell vaccination. The primer mix had 60 V beta and 13 J beta primers. Data came from immunoSEQ multiplex PCR; TCRdb stores just in-frame clones and leaves some out. The data show around 92,000 clones, 65% to 85% seen once. Time point meaning: after dendritic cell vaccination, including at tumor progression/relapse. CDR1 and CDR2 (germline): ENHRY, SYGVKD. The CDR3 consists of 15 residues. V lost 3 bases to trimming and J lost 8 bases, with 18 bases between them. This clonotype was obtained from a human donor with glioblastoma. Specimen: blood, collected after dendritic cell vaccination. This chain links TRBV10-3 with TRBJ2-3, with D maybe TRBD2 (5 bases). As DNA, the CDR3 is TGTGCCATCAGTGACGCGGGCGGGCCGTCAGGTACGCAGTATTTT. It encodes CAISDAGGPSGTQYF.